This TCR beta chain was sequenced during a study of neurological immune-mediated disorders (dated by TCRdb to about 2019). About the investigation overall: Using UMI-based sequencing, the study compared peripheral blood TCR-beta repertoires from patients with HTLV-I-associated myelopathy (HAM/TSP), patients with multiple sclerosis, and healthy controls. The approximately 99 TCR-beta libraries included longitudinal samples, technical triplicates and paired sorted CD4+ and CD8+ T-cell subsets alongside PBMC samples. The cohort comprised 68 subjects: 14 HAM/TSP patients, around 34 multiple sclerosis patients and 20 or so healthy controls.

Study-wide findings and limitations: The highest TCR clonal expansion was observed in HAM/TSP patients, whereas the lowest was observed in MS patients, even when compared with healthy controls. Expanded clones from different subjects shared no identical CDR3 amino acid sequences, which suggests that TCR-beta repertoires were private in all groups.

cDNA was synthesized by template-switch 5'RACE using a primer with a 10-nucleotide random unique molecular identifier that tagged each TCR transcript. Each sequencing run produced over 200 million TCR-beta sequences covering 15-18 subjects. The RNeasy kit was used to extract total RNA. The KAPA Real-time Library Amplification kit was used to amplify TCR-beta VDJ regions with primers targeting the TCR constant region and the 5'RACE anchor. A first PCR added sample indexes and Illumina adaptors, after which a second PCR increased the library yield. After purification with Ampure beads, the TCR product of roughly 650 bp was size-selected on a 2% E-gel SizeSelection system. Library quality was checked on a Bioanalyzer, concentration was measured with Qubit, and libraries were quantified with the Kapa Library Quantification kit before pooling. Paired-end 2 x 150 bp sequencing of the libraries was performed on an Illumina HiSeq 2500. To increase sequence diversity, about 25-31% phiX was spiked into each library pool. The original methods were these. Quality-filtered reads were processed with the UMI-based MiGEC pipeline, and over 75% of raw TCR sequences were removed by the MiGEC pipeline during error correction. VDJ genes were aligned to IMGT germline references, and clonotypes were defined by unique CDR3 amino acid sequence plus V-J genes. Clonal expansion, Shannon diversity and CDR3 relatedness were evaluated with VDJtools (CalcPairwiseDistances, ClusterSamples), while phylogenetic trees were built in CLCbio workbench. Clones with at least 8 unique UMIs were defined as expanded, with this threshold being based on coefficient-of-variation modelling across technical triplicates. Starting from the raw public reads, TCRdb applied fastp trimming at Q25, assembled clones with MiXCR and retained in-frame beta chains. Rows merge per CDR3 protein into single entries with the most common DNA and genes. TCRdb, not the original authors, processed these V and J calls. This sample gives 80,000 or so distinct CDR3 sequences in total; approximately 9.4% of them show up just once. Of the sample, around 1.7% falls within the top ten clones.

V is pared back by 4 bases and J by 3 bases, with 9 bases lying between the germline termini. Per the germline V gene, MNHEY is the CDR1 and SVGEGT is the CDR2. Including cysteine and phenylalanine, the CDR3 has 13 amino acids. The entry retains the CDR3 DNA only, 39 bases that are in frame from base 1. The healthy controls were volunteers from blood banks in Maryland, USA. For unsorted PBMC libraries, 2 million PBMCs were used after storage in RNAlater at -80 degrees C until RNA extraction. Peripheral blood was subjected to Ficoll-Hypaque density gradient centrifugation to isolate PBMCs, which were then cryopreserved in liquid nitrogen. In regard to this clonotype: What antigen it recognizes has not been identified. Per-base quality was not reported, and no clone a single base away is much larger than it.

The chain links TRBV6-2 or TRBV6-3 with TRBJ1-2, with no D gene named confidently. The sequencing sample was made of PBMCs. The clonotype originates from a man in his fifties or sixties in good health. Read as DNA, the sequence is TGTGCCAGCAGTTCCGGGTCCGACTATGGCTACACCTTC. It encodes CASSSGSDYGYTF.